The rows below give T cell receptor beta chains drawn from one sample of a study of T cells in Graves' hyperthyroidism and ophthalmopathy. One entry per CDR3 protein, called by TCRdb with MiXCR from the multiplex PCR reads. The top ten hold approximately 11% of the sample, which has about 480,000 distinct CDR3 sequences, less than 25% seen once. Material: blood. All receptors come from a woman aged 25 to 45 with Graves' ophthalmopathy. Both conserved end residues are part of each CDR3. The D gene is left open where the match is weak. The size entry is marked missing in some rows and otherwise reads once, few, many or a size class.

v_call	clone_size	j_call	d_call	cdr3_nt	cdr3_aa
TRBV7-9	once	TRBJ1-1	NA	TGTGCCAGCAGCTGGGAGTTGCCTGAAGCTTTCTTT	CASSWELPEAFF
TRBV6-5	many	TRBJ2-2	TRBD1	TGTGCCAGCAGTTACTCATCCGGGACAGGGAACACCGGGGAGCTGTTTTTT	CASSYSSGTGNTGELFF
TRBV6-5	many	TRBJ2-7	NA	TGTGCCAGCAGTTGGCGAGGAGGGACGAACGAGCAGTACTTC	CASSWRGGTNEQYF
TRBV2	many	TRBJ1-5	NA	TGTGCCAGCAGTGGTGGCACCTCGAATCAGCCCCAGCATTTT	CASSGGTSNQPQHF
TRBV7-2	NA	TRBJ2-5	NA	TGTGCCAGCAGCTTAGGTTCCGGGACCAGAGAGACCCAGTACTTC	CASSLGSGTRETQYF
TRBV6-5	many	TRBJ1-5	NA	TGTGCCAGCAGTTTACAGATTAGTCAGCCCCAGCATTTT	CASSLQISQPQHF
TRBV4-3	few	TRBJ2-5	TRBD2	TGCGCCAGCAGCCAAGATTCAGCTAGCGGGGGTGGGGAGACCCAGTACTTC	CASSQDSASGGGETQYF
TRBV24-1	NA	TRBJ1-6	TRBD1	TGTGCCACCAGTGAGTCGGGACAGAATGATTCACCCCTCCACTTT	CATSESGQNDSPLHF
TRBV19	many	TRBJ1-2	NA	TGTGCCAGTAGTATCTGGGAACTAAACTATGGCTACACCTTC	CASSIWELNYGYTF
TRBV20-1	many	TRBJ1-1	NA	TGCAGTGCTGTTAGTCCCACAGGGAACACTGAAGCTTTCTTT	CSAVSPTGNTEAFF
TRBV11-2	many	TRBJ2-2	TRBD1	TGTGCCAGCAGCTTAACCCCAGGGGGCGGGGAGCTGTTTTTT	CASSLTPGGGELFF
TRBV25-1	few	TRBJ1-5	NA	TGTGCCAGCAGTGACGCGGGACATCTTAATCAGCCCCAGCATTTT	CASSDAGHLNQPQHF
TRBV7-9	many	TRBJ1-1	NA	TGTGCCAGCAGCTTAGATGCAGGGGATGCTTTCTTT	CASSLDAGDAFF
TRBV10-3	many	TRBJ2-7	TRBD1	TGTGCCATCAATGGACAGGGGGCCTCCTACGAGCAGTACTTC	CAINGQGASYEQYF
TRBV20-1	many	TRBJ2-5	TRBD2	TGCAGTGCAACCGGGACTAACGTCCAAGAGACCCAGTACTTC	CSATGTNVQETQYF
TRBV12-3/TRBV12-4	many	TRBJ1-1	NA	TGTGCCAGCAGAGGGGCGGGGGCTGGTGAAGCTTTCTTT	CASRGAGAGEAFF
TRBV5-1	many	TRBJ1-1	NA	TGCGCCAGCAGCATAAGAGACATGAACACTGAAGCTTTCTTT	CASSIRDMNTEAFF
TRBV6-1	NA	TRBJ2-5	NA	TGTGCCAGCAGGTCCAGCCTTCAAGAGACCCAGTACTTC	CASRSSLQETQYF
TRBV12-5	few	TRBJ1-2	NA	TGTGCTAGTGGTTTGGTATCGTGGGGGTTGGGCTATGGCTACACCTTC	CASGLVSWGLGYGYTF
TRBV4-1	NA	TRBJ1-1	NA	TGCGCCAGCAGCCAAGGGCGGACTGAAGCTTTCTTT	CASSQGRTEAFF
TRBV6-2/TRBV6-3	many	TRBJ2-7	NA	TGTGCCAGCAGTTACTCGAGGTGGGCAGGCGCCTACGAGCAGTACTTC	CASSYSRWAGAYEQYF
TRBV18	many	TRBJ2-2	NA	TGTGCCAGCTCACCAACAGGTGGGGACACCGGGGAGCTGTTTTTT	CASSPTGGDTGELFF
TRBV10-1	few	TRBJ1-2	NA	TGCGCCAGCTCAAATGGGAGATGGGATGGCTACACCTTC	CASSNGRWDGYTF
TRBV12-3/TRBV12-4	NA	TRBJ1-2	NA	TGTGCCAGCAGTTTAGGGGGTTGGTATGGCTACACCTTC	CASSLGGWYGYTF
TRBV10-3	many	TRBJ1-5	TRBD1	TGTGCCATCAGTGGGACAGGGGGCGATCAGCCCCAGCATTTT	CAISGTGGDQPQHF
TRBV2	many	TRBJ2-7	TRBD1	TGTGCCAGCAAACCGGGACAGGGGTCATACGAGCAGTACTTC	CASKPGQGSYEQYF
TRBV6-1	NA	TRBJ2-7	NA	TGTGCCAGCGCTCCCGCAGGGGTCTACGAGCAGTACTTC	CASAPAGVYEQYF
TRBV5-1	NA	TRBJ1-1	NA	TGCGCCAGCAGTCTCGGATGGGAATCGACTGAAGCTTTCTTT	CASSLGWESTEAFF
TRBV27	NA	TRBJ2-7	NA	TGTGCCAGCAGTTTAGGTTCGGACTACGAGCAGTACTTC	CASSLGSDYEQYF